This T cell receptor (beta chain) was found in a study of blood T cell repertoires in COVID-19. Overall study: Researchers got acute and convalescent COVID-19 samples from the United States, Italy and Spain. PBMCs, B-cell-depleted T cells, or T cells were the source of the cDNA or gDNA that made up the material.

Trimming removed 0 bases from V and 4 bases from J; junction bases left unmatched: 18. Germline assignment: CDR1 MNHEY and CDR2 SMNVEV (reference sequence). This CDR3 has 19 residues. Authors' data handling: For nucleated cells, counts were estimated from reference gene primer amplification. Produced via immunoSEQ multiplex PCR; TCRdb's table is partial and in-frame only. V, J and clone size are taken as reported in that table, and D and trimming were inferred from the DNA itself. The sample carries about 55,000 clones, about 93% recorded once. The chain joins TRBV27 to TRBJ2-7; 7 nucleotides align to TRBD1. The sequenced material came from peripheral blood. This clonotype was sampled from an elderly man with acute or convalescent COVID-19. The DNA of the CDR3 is TGTGCCAGCAGTTTATCGTCCCCCCCGCCAGGGGGTTCTACGTACGAGCAGTACTTC. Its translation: CASSLSSPPPGGSTYEQYF.